What follows are 12 T cell receptor beta chains derived from one specimen sequenced in a study of blood T cell repertoires in COVID-19. Measured with immunoSEQ multiplex PCR; TCRdb has only the in-frame clones, and not every one. The repertoire holds some 120,000 clones, about 85% seen once, with over 25% in the top ten. The specimen sequenced was peripheral blood. All receptors derive from a woman of 80 years or more with acute or convalescent COVID-19.

The V call is TRBV5-4, the J call TRBJ1-3, with TRBD1 identical over 7 bases. Germline lookup yields CDR1 SGHNT and CDR2 YYREEE (reference sequence). There are 18 residues in the CDR3. The V gene end was trimmed by 3 bases and the J gene end by 4 bases; junction bases not matched to a gene: 16. CDR3 loop: CASSSQGTAGISGNTIYF. Here the CDR3 DNA reads TGTGCCAGCAGCTCTCAGGGGACAGCGGGCATTTCGGGAAACACCATATATTTT.

The chain links TRBV19 to TRBJ1-5; 7 bases fit TRBD1. After removal of 7 bases from V and 5 bases from J, the junction contained 11 bases not matched to a gene. This CDR3 has 15 residues. Germline V gene sequence: CDR1 LNHDA, CDR2 SQIVND (reference sequence). Here the CDR3 reads CASNRGRGVDQPQHF. In nucleotides, the CDR3 is TGTGCCAGTAATAGAGGCAGGGGGGTCGATCAGCCCCAGCATTTT.

This clone was found a few times. The chain combines TRBV5-1 with TRBJ1-2; D ambiguous. The CDR3 runs to 13 residues. Germline-derived CDR1 and CDR2 are SGHRS and YFSETQ. Trimming cost V 5 bases and J 2 bases, with 10 bases left between them. The DNA of the CDR3 is TGCGCCAGCAGGCCGGCGGGAAACTATGGCTACACCTTC. Residues: CASRPAGNYGYTF.

The V and J genes are TRBV5-1 and TRBJ1-2; 8 positions match TRBD1. Germline V gene lookup returns CDR1 SGHRS and CDR2 YFSETQ. With 2 bases clipped from V and 0 bases from J, the junction kept 9 bases outside the gene matches. The CDR3 is 17 residues long. The CDR3 region is CASSLRTGREANYGYTF. The CDR3 nucleotides read TGCGCCAGCAGCTTACGGACAGGGCGAGAAGCTAACTATGGCTACACCTTC.

The chain carries TRBV7-2 and TRBJ1-3; TRBD1 might be the D (5 bases). The CDR3 has 16 amino acids. Per germline, CDR1 SGHTA and CDR2 FQGNSA. V lost 1 base to trimming and J lost 0 bases, with 10 bases between them. DNA of the CDR3: TGTGCCAGCAGCTTAGTTAAGGGGCGCTCTGGAAACACCATATATTTT. It codes for CASSLVKGRSGNTIYF.

The chain has TRBV20-1 and TRBJ1-6; possibly TRBD1 for D (6 bases). CDR3 size: 15 residues. Germline loops: CDR1 DFQATT, CDR2 SNEGSKA (reference sequence). V shed 3 bases and J shed 7 bases, with 16 bases lying between them. The CDR3 region is CSASIQGSENSPLHF. In DNA form, the CDR3 reads TGCAGTGCTAGTATACAGGGATCTGAGAATTCACCCCTCCACTTT.

The genes are TRBV19 and TRBJ1-2; TRBD1 is a possible D gene (5 bases). The V end lost 4 bases, the J end lost 6 bases, and 18 bases lay between the germline ends. The CDR3 loop spans 15 amino acids. The germline V gene encodes CDR1 LNHDA and CDR2 SQIVND (reference sequence). The CDR3 spells CASSTAGGSWHGYTF. Written as DNA, the CDR3 is TGTGCCAGTAGTACAGCCGGGGGGTCCTGGCATGGCTACACCTTC.

The chain has TRBV14 and TRBJ1-1, with D hard to call. The germline CDR1 and CDR2 sequences are SGHDN and FVKESK. The CDR3 contains 13 residues. V lost 4 bases and J lost 1, with 7 bases in between. CDR3 protein: CASSLAPNTEAFF. In DNA form, the CDR3 reads TGTGCCAGCAGCCTGGCCCCGAACACTGAAGCTTTCTTT.

This clone was seen a few times. This sequence joins TRBV18 and TRBJ2-2; the D gene is possibly TRBD1 (6 bases). The V end lost 3 bases, the J end lost 3 bases, and 11 bases lay between the germline ends. The germline CDR1 and CDR2 sequences are KGHSH and LQKENI. The CDR3 runs 15 residues. DNA for the CDR3: TGTGCCAGCTCACCTCTGGGGGCTCACACCGGGGAGCTGTTTTTT. Amino acids: CASSPLGAHTGELFF.

This sequence joins TRBV7-2 and TRBJ2-3; TRBD2 matches at 8 bases. CDR3 length equals 19 residues. Germline V lookup: CDR1 SGHTA, CDR2 FQGNSA. J was trimmed by 0 bases and V by 2 bases; bases with no gene match: 13. The CDR3 protein is CASSLTGRLERGSTDTQYF. The CDR3 nucleotides are TGTGCCAGCAGCTTAACAGGCCGTCTGGAGCGGGGGAGCACAGATACGCAGTATTTT.

The V gene is TRBV12-3 or TRBV12-4, the J gene TRBJ2-1, with D unclear. The CDR3 runs 13 residues. The V gene lost 0 bases and the J gene lost 11 bases, with 11 bases spanning the gap. CDR3: CASSLALRFKQFF. The CDR3 nucleotides read TGTGCCAGCAGTTTAGCCCTCAGGTTTAAGCAGTTCTTC.

The gene calls are TRBV3-1 (or the pseudogene TRBV3-2) and TRBJ1-5; D might be TRBD1 (6 bases). Germline CDR1 is LGHDT and CDR2 is YNNKEL (reference sequence). Deletions cut 4 bases from V and 7 bases from J, with 23 bases between. The CDR3 is made up of 17 amino acids. In DNA form, the CDR3 reads TGTGCCAGCAGCCCCTCAGTAGGGGGTATTACTATGCAGCCCCAGCATTTT. Translating it yields CASSPSVGGITMQPQHF.